One sample yielded the 24 T cell receptor beta chains listed below, sequenced in a study of blood T cell repertoires in COVID-19. Some clones are missing from TCRdb's copy, which holds only in-frame ones; the method was immunoSEQ multiplex PCR. The repertoire holds approximately 440,000 clones, with approximately 86% as singletons. The sequencing sample was made of PBMCs or T cells enriched from blood (not recorded which). Receptor source: a woman between 18 and 29 years old who had recovered from COVID-19.

The rearrangement joins TRBV28 to TRBJ2-2; 8 bases line up with TRBD1. CDR3 length equals 14 residues. V lost 6 bases and J lost 0; bases outside the gene matches: 0. The germline CDR1 and CDR2 sequences are MDHEN and SYDVKM. The CDR3 reads CASRTGANTGELFF. CDR3 nucleotides: TGTGCCAGCAGGACAGGGGCGAACACCGGGGAGCTGTTTTTT.

The chain uses TRBV7-6 and TRBJ2-5, with 12 positions matching TRBD2. The V segment lost 4 bases and the J segment 5 bases; nucleotides outside the gene matches: 8. Germline V gene data show CDR1 as SGHVS and CDR2 as FNYEAQ. CDR3 length equals 16 residues. As DNA, the CDR3 is TGTGCCAGCAGCTCCGGGGCTAGCGGGGGGGCGGAGACCCAGTACTTC. Its protein is CASSSGASGGAETQYF.

The chain joins TRBV28 to TRBJ2-7; TRBD1 matches 10 bases. CDR1 MDHEN and CDR2 SYDVKM come from the germline V gene. This CDR3 contains 14 residues. The junction had 9 bases not matched to a gene; V was cut back by 4 bases and J by 9 bases. The CDR3 bases are TGTGCCAGCAGTTCCCGGGACAGGGGACGGGCGCAGTACTTC. Protein: CASSSRDRGRAQYF.

This clone was detected once. The rearrangement uses TRBV30 and TRBJ2-2; the match to TRBD2 covers 7 bases. Looked up from germline, CDR1 is GTSNPN and CDR2 is SVGIG (reference sequence). This CDR3 is 15 amino acids long. Losses at the gene ends were 1 base for V and 6 bases for J; bases not matched to a gene: 8. CDR3 DNA sequence: TGTGCCTGGAGTGCCCGGACTCGGGGGGCCGGGGAGCTGTTTTTT. It codes for CAWSARTRGAGELFF.

V usage is TRBV18 and J usage is TRBJ1-1; no clear D gene. Germline V gene lookup returns CDR1 KGHSH and CDR2 LQKENI. Deletions cut 3 bases from V and 0 bases from J, with 5 bases between. This CDR3 region has 13 residues. The CDR3 protein is CASSPTMNTEAFF. The CDR3 region has the DNA TGTGCCAGCTCACCGACAATGAACACTGAAGCTTTCTTT. The complete variable domain, with remaining parts taken from reference TRBV18 and TRBJ1-1, reads NAGVMQNPRHLVRRRGQEARLRCSPMKGHSHVYWYRQLPEEGLKFMVYLQKENIIDESGMPKERFSAEFPKEGPSILRIQQVVRGDSAAYFCASSPTMNTEAFFGQGTRLTVV.

There are a few counts of this clone. The chain couples TRBV5-4 to TRBJ2-5, with TRBD2 matching over 12 bases. The junction had 6 bases not matched to a gene; V was cut back by 4 bases and J by 2 bases. Germline CDR1 is SGHNT and CDR2 is YYREEE (reference sequence). The CDR3 covers 16 residues. Written as DNA, the CDR3 is TGTGCCAGCAGCCTAGGACTAGCGGGGCCACAAGAGACCCAGTACTTC. Its protein is CASSLGLAGPQETQYF.

This clone has just a few counts. The chain uses TRBV7-9 and TRBJ1-6; possible D gene TRBD1, 5 bases. The CDR3 runs to 14 residues. Trimming cost V 4 bases and J 9 bases, with 13 bases left between them. Germline assignment: CDR1 SEHNR and CDR2 FQNEAQ (reference sequence). The CDR3 reads CASSSNWGVSPLHF. The CDR3 bases are TGTGCCAGCAGCTCTAATTGGGGGGTTTCACCCCTCCACTTT.

V usage is TRBV11-2 and J usage is TRBJ2-7; 10 positions agree with TRBD1. CDR1 is SGHAT and CDR2 is FQNNGV in the germline V gene. J was trimmed by 4 bases and V by 4 bases; bases with no gene match: 4. There are 14 residues in the CDR3. CDR3 sequence (DNA): TGTGCCAGCAGCTCACCGGGACAGGGGTACGAGCAGTACTTC. It is translated as CASSSPGQGYEQYF.

The chain joins TRBV28 to TRBJ2-7, with a possible D match to TRBD1 (5 bases). V lost 6 bases, J lost 4 bases, and 10 bases lay in between. The length of the CDR3 is 12 residues. Germline loops: CDR1 MDHEN, CDR2 SYDVKM. DNA of the CDR3: TGTGCCAGCAGACAGGACCGATACGAGCAGTACTTC. It translates to CASRQDRYEQYF.

This chain's CDR3 is CASSPFSGANVLTF. The CDR3 DNA reads TGTGCCAGCAGCCCATTCTCTGGGGCCAACGTCCTGACTTTC. The rearrangement uses TRBV7-6 and TRBJ2-6; D gene unclear. V was pared by 5 bases and J by 0 bases, with 5 bases between. This CDR3 is built from 14 residues. Germline lookup yields CDR1 SGHVS and CDR2 FNYEAQ. Supplemented by reference TRBV7-6 and TRBJ2-6, the full variable domain reads GAGVSQSPRYKVTKRGQDVALRCDPISGHVSLYWYRQALGQGPEFLTYFNYEAQQDKSGLPNDRFSAERPEGSISTLTIQRTEQRDSAMYRCASSPFSGANVLTFGAGSRLTVL.

The count of this clone is one. V usage is TRBV5-1 and J usage is TRBJ1-2, with D perhaps matching TRBD1 (6 bases). Looked up from germline, CDR1 is SGHRS and CDR2 is YFSETQ. Trimming removed 5 bases from V and 5 bases from J, with 13 bases in between. The CDR3 loop spans 13 amino acids. CDR3 loop: CASRGGAEYGYTF. DNA for the CDR3: TGCGCCAGCAGAGGGGGGGCCGAATATGGCTACACCTTC. Complete variable domain (other parts from reference TRBV5-1 and TRBJ1-2): KAGVTQTPRYLIKTRGQQVTLSCSPISGHRSVSWYQQTPGQGLQFLFEYFSETQRNKGNFPGRFSGRQFSNSRSEMNVSTLELGDSALYLCASRGGAEYGYTFGSGTRLTVV.

The chain is built from TRBV19 and TRBJ1-1; 7 bases line up with TRBD1. After removal of 0 bases from V and 3 bases from J, the junction contained 4 bases not matched to a gene. This CDR3 spans 15 amino acids. Germline assignment: CDR1 LNHDA and CDR2 SQIVND (reference sequence). The CDR3 DNA follows: TGTGCCAGTAGTATAGAGGAGGGGGCGGACACTGAAGCTTTCTTT. Its translation: CASSIEEGADTEAFF. Combining the CDR3 with reference TRBV19 and TRBJ1-1 gives the whole variable domain DGGITQSPKYLFRKEGQNVTLSCEQNLNHDAMYWYRQDPGQGLRLIYYSQIVNDFQKGDIAEGYSVSREKKESFPLTVTSAQKNPTAFYLCASSIEEGADTEAFFGQGTRLTVV.

This sequence joins TRBV7-3 and TRBJ1-1; perhaps TRBD1 as D (6 bases). The V gene lost 4 bases and the J gene lost 6 bases, with 12 bases spanning the gap. Germline V gives CDR1 SGHTA, CDR2 FQGTGA. This CDR3 contains 13 residues. The chain's CDR3 is CASSSGVIAEAFF. Here the CDR3 DNA reads TGTGCCAGCAGCTCAGGGGTAATCGCTGAAGCTTTCTTT.

The J gene is TRBJ1-2, the V gene TRBV30, with D unclear. V shed 5 bases and J shed 2 bases, with 12 bases lying between them. There are 13 residues in the CDR3. CDR1 and CDR2 (germline): GTSNPN, SVGIG (reference sequence). The CDR3 DNA follows: TGTGCCTGGGGTTCAAGGAGGAACTATGGCTACACCTTC. Amino acid sequence: CAWGSRRNYGYTF.

The chain is built from TRBV10-1 and TRBJ2-7, with 9 bases fitting TRBD1. Per the germline V gene, CDR1 is WNHNN and CDR2 is SYGVQD (reference sequence). V trimming: 10 bases; J trimming: 1 base; junction bases outside the gene matches: 5. CDR3 length equals 13 residues. The CDR3 protein is CATSGTGSYEQYF. CDR3 nucleotide sequence: TGCGCCACCTCCGGGACAGGGTCCTACGAGCAGTACTTC.

This sequence joins TRBV7-9 and TRBJ2-3, with 11 bases lining up with TRBD2. CDR3 size: 18 residues. Germline V gives CDR1 SEHNR, CDR2 FQNEAQ (reference sequence). The V gene end was trimmed by 5 bases and the J gene end by 6 bases; junction bases not matched to a gene: 16. CDR3 sequence: CASSLAPISGGAGDTQYF. In DNA form, the CDR3 reads TGTGCCAGCAGCCTCGCCCCCATTAGCGGGGGGGCAGGTGATACGCAGTATTTT. Full variable domain (outside the CDR3, taken from reference TRBV7-9 and TRBJ2-3): DTGVSQNPRHKITKRGQNVTFRCDPISEHNRLYWYRQTLGQGPEFLTYFQNEAQLEKSRLLSDRFSAERPKGSFSTLEIQRTEQGDSAMYLCASSLAPISGGAGDTQYFGPGTRLTVL.

The genes are TRBV28 and TRBJ2-2; D possibly corresponds to TRBD1 (6 bases). Germline-derived CDR1 and CDR2 are MDHEN and SYDVKM. Trimming shortened V by 6 bases and J by 5 bases, and 13 bases separated the two germline ends. The length of the CDR3 is 14 residues. Here the CDR3 reads CASRQGSRTGELFF. In DNA, the CDR3 is TGTGCCAGCAGACAGGGTAGTCGGACCGGGGAGCTGTTTTTT. The full variable domain, completed using reference TRBV28 and TRBJ2-2, is DVKVTQSSRYLVKRTGEKVFLECVQDMDHENMFWYRQDPGLGLRLIYFSYDVKMKEKGDIPEGYSVSREKKERFSLILESASTNQTSMYLCASRQGSRTGELFFGEGSRLTVL.

On this clone: The germline gene is not matched at one end of the junction; a read error may be the cause. The CDR3, as DNA: TGTGCCAGCAGTCACTCAGCGGGGCCCTCCTACGAGCAGTACTTC. Amino acid sequence: CASSHSAGPSYEQYF. V usage is TRBV6-5 and J usage is TRBJ2-7, with TRBD2 matching 7 bases. The CDR3 has 15 amino acids. CDR1 and CDR2 (germline): MNHEY, SVGAGI.

This chain joins TRBV29-1 and TRBJ1-4; 8 bases align to TRBD1. After removal of 7 bases from V and 2 bases from J, the junction contained 3 bases not matched to a gene. In germline, CDR1 is SQVTM, CDR2 ANQGSEA. This CDR3 contains 13 residues. The CDR3 DNA sequence: TGCAGCGCCCGGACAGGGACTAATGAAAAACTGTTTTTT. Amino acid sequence: CSARTGTNEKLFF.

Only one count was recorded for this clone. The chain is built from TRBV28 and TRBJ2-7, with D maybe TRBD2 (7 bases). The CDR3 has 14 amino acids. The V end was cut by 8 bases, the J end by 2 bases, with 16 bases between. Germline values: CDR1 MDHEN, CDR2 SYDVKM. Here the CDR3 DNA reads TGTGCCAGCGAGGTAGGGGGGGGGCCCTACGAGCAGTACTTC. It translates to CASEVGGGPYEQYF.

V is TRBV18 and J is TRBJ2-5; 7 positions agree with TRBD2. V lost 3 bases and J lost 2; bases outside the gene matches: 6. Germline CDR1 KGHSH, CDR2 LQKENI. The CDR3 runs to 15 residues. This chain's CDR3 is CASSPNGGTQETQYF. The CDR3 DNA follows: TGTGCCAGCTCACCGAACGGGGGGACTCAAGAGACCCAGTACTTC.

The CDR3 spells CASSYSVLGLAGETQYF. CDR3 DNA: TGTGCCAGCAGTTACTCGGTGTTGGGACTAGCGGGGGAGACCCAGTACTTC. The chain joins TRBV6-2 or TRBV6-3 to TRBJ2-5; 13 bases fit TRBD2. Germline loops: CDR1 MNHEY, CDR2 SVGEGT. This CDR3 is 17 amino acids long. Trimming removed 0 bases from V and 5 bases from J; junction bases left unmatched: 6.

Worth noting for this clone: The sample holds other DNA sequences that translate to the same CDR3. The V call is TRBV30, the J call TRBJ1-6; D is ambiguous. Per germline, CDR1 GTSNPN and CDR2 SVGIG (reference sequence). The V end lost 0 bases, the J end lost 4 bases, and 7 bases lay between the germline ends. The CDR3 is 14 amino acids. The CDR3 nucleotides read TGTGCCTGGAGTGTAACCAGATATAATTCACCCCTCCACTTT. It specifies CAWSVTRYNSPLHF.

The CDR3 coding sequence is TGTGCCAGCAGCTGGGACAGGGGGCATTACGAGCAGTACTTC. This translates into CASSWDRGHYEQYF. The J gene is TRBJ2-7, the V gene TRBV7-9, with 12 nucleotides matching TRBD1. This CDR3 is 14 amino acids long. Per the germline V gene, CDR1 is SEHNR and CDR2 is FQNEAQ (reference sequence). V trimming: 4 bases; J trimming: 4 bases; junction bases outside the gene matches: 2.